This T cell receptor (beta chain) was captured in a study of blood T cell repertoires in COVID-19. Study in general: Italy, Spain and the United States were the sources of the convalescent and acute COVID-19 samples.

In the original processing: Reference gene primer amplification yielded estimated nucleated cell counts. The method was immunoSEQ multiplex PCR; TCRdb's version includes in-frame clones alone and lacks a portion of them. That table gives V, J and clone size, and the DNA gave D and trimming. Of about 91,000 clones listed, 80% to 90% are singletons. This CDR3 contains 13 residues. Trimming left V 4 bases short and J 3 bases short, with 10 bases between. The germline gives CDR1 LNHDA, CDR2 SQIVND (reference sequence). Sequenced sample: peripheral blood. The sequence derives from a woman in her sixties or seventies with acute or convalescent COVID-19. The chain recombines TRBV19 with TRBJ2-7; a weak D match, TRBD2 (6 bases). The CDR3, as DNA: TGTGCCAGTAGTACGGACGGGGGCTACGAGCAGTACTTC. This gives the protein CASSTDGGYEQYF.